This record concerns one T cell receptor (beta chain) sequence. Its antigen is still unknown. Germline CDR1 is GTSNPN and CDR2 is SVGIG (reference sequence). This CDR3 region has 16 residues. Germline trimming cut 3 bases from V and 4 bases from J; bases unmatched to any gene: 14. Though probably carrying unrecorded immune exposures, donors were nominally healthy at sampling. The data stem from a study of cytomegalovirus exposure and HLA in healthy donors. In the study overall: Early released data comprised around 85 million unique TCRs from HLA-typed donors. Study-wide points: There was a cluster of highly shared sequence variants that was likely a sequencing artifact. The study recorded more than 150 TCR beta chains that were cytomegalovirus-associated.

PCR amplification relied on 60 Vbeta primers (plus 13 Jbeta primers). Here immunoSEQ multiplex PCR was the method, and the copy in TCRdb shows in-frame clones only, minus some. The table has about 110,000 clones, more than 65% seen once. The specimen was PBMCs. The receptor was derived from a male donor in good health and CMV-seronegative. The chain links TRBV30 to TRBJ1-2; TRBD1 aligns across 7 bases. The CDR3 sequence: CAWRLFSRDSLYGYTF. As DNA, the CDR3 is TGTGCCTGGAGACTTTTTTCCCGGGACAGTCTCTATGGCTACACCTTC.